Described below is a single TCR beta chain sequence and its context. Antigen: not known. Germline CDR1 and CDR2: MDHEN and SYDVKM. This CDR3 region has 14 residues. The ends were cut back, 0 bases at V and 9 bases at J, with 9 bases in the middle. The data were taken from a study of PD-1 blockade in classical Hodgkin lymphoma. Overall study: Patients were treated with nivolumab at 3 mg/kg, and this was given intravenously every 2 weeks.

Profiling relied on immunoSEQ multiplex PCR, and the TCRdb table lists in-frame clones only, not all of them. Of about 13,000 clones listed, approximately 78% are singletons. The time point here: cycle 4 day 1 (C4D1), after more than five weeks of nivolumab. There was relapse after autologous stem cell transplantation in every patient, and there was variation in brentuximab vedotin exposure. Reported best responses ranged across complete response, partial response or progressive disease. Whole-study results and caveats: CD4+ but not CD8+ TCR diversity rose significantly by C4D1.

The chain combines TRBV28 with TRBJ1-6; tentatively, D is TRBD1 (5 bases). This receptor was identified in a human donor with classical Hodgkin lymphoma. Sequencing was performed on peripheral blood mononuclear cells (PBMCs), taken before the fourth cycle of nivolumab. The CDR3 nucleotides are TGTGCCAGCAGTTTATGGGGGGGAGGTTCACCCCTCCACTTT. Residues: CASSLWGGGSPLHF. Supplemented by reference TRBV28 and TRBJ1-6, the full variable domain reads DVKVTQSSRYLVKRTGEKVFLECVQDMDHENMFWYRQDPGLGLRLIYFSYDVKMKEKGDIPEGYSVSREKKERFSLILESASTNQTSMYLCASSLWGGGSPLHFGNGTRLTVT.